The 26 T cell receptor beta chains presented below share a single source sample, sequenced in a study of cytomegalovirus exposure and HLA in healthy donors. Measured with immunoSEQ multiplex PCR; TCRdb has only the in-frame clones, and not every one. The sample shows approximately 71,000 clones, about 94% of them seen only once. Source material: PBMCs. These TCRs come from a young woman in good health and CMV-seronegative.

V usage is TRBV27 and J usage is TRBJ2-5; the D gene is possibly TRBD1 (6 bases). V lost 6 bases and J lost 2, with 13 bases in between. CDR1 is MNHEY, CDR2 SMNVEV, per germline (reference sequence). CDR3 size: 14 residues. The CDR3 DNA is TGTGCCAGCAGCCCCGGACAGACTCAAGAGACCCAGTACTTC. It specifies CASSPGQTQETQYF.

This clone was found a few times. V usage is TRBV27 and J usage is TRBJ2-3, with TRBD1 identical over 11 bases. The germline CDR1 and CDR2 sequences are MNHEY and SMNVEV (reference sequence). Trimming cost V 6 bases and J 5 bases; bases outside gene matches: 4. There are 14 residues in the CDR3. CDR3 loop: CASSWTGGGDTQYF. As DNA, the CDR3 is TGTGCCAGCAGCTGGACAGGGGGCGGAGATACGCAGTATTTT.

In this sample, this clone turned up once. The chain joins TRBV6-4 to TRBJ1-1; tentatively, D is TRBD1 (6 bases). V lost 5 bases and J 1 base, leaving 8 bases between the germline ends. Germline V gene lookup returns CDR1 MRHNA and CDR2 SNTAGT. CDR3 length equals 13 residues. This CDR3 is CASSQTGNTEAFF. The CDR3 DNA sequence: TGTGCCAGCAGTCAGACAGGGAACACTGAAGCTTTCTTT.

The chain carries TRBV6-1 and TRBJ2-2; possibly TRBD1 for D (6 bases). V was pared by 8 bases and J by 6 bases, with 10 bases between. Germline assignment: CDR1 MNHNS and CDR2 SASEGT. The CDR3 has 12 amino acids. CDR3: CASSTGSGELFF. In DNA form, the CDR3 reads TGTGCCAGCTCTACAGGGTCCGGGGAGCTGTTTTTT.

The V call is TRBV7-9, the J call TRBJ2-3; a weak D match, TRBD2 (7 bases). This CDR3 is built from 16 residues. With 2 bases removed from V and 4 bases from J, the gap between germline ends came to 16 bases. The germline CDR1 and CDR2 sequences are SEHNR and FQNEAQ (reference sequence). The CDR3 DNA reads TGTGCCAGCAGCTTAACTGGGGGGGGCCTGGCAGATACGCAGTATTTT. This translates into CASSLTGGGLADTQYF.

This clone turned up a few times. J is TRBJ1-6 and V is TRBV19; no clear D gene. With 5 bases removed from V and 7 bases from J, the gap between germline ends came to 6 bases. The germline V gene encodes CDR1 LNHDA and CDR2 SQIVND (reference sequence). This CDR3 comprises 12 residues. The CDR3 region is CASSLLNSPLHF. CDR3 coding DNA: TGTGCCAGTAGTCTCCTCAATTCACCCCTCCACTTT.

This chain uses TRBV28 with TRBJ2-3; a weak D match, TRBD1 (6 bases). Germline-derived CDR1 and CDR2 are MDHEN and SYDVKM. V was cut by 2 bases and J by 2 bases, with 11 bases left in between. The CDR3 is 15 residues long. CDR3 sequence: CASSLIRGATDTQYF. Written as DNA, the CDR3 is TGTGCCAGCAGTTTAATCAGGGGAGCCACAGATACGCAGTATTTT.

The V and J genes are TRBV4-2 and TRBJ1-2; 7 nucleotides line up with TRBD1. Germline V CDR1 and CDR2: LGHNA, YNFKEQ. The J segment lost 5 bases and the V segment lost 4 bases, leaving 13 bases of the junction unmatched. The CDR3 is 16 residues long. The CDR3 nucleotides read TGTGCCAGCAGCCGCGTCATAGGGACAGACTTATATGGCTACACCTTC. This gives the protein CASSRVIGTDLYGYTF.

The V gene is TRBV19, the J gene TRBJ1-2; the D gene is possibly TRBD1 (6 bases). Germline CDR1 and CDR2: LNHDA and SQIVND (reference sequence). The CDR3 length is 13 residues. V gave up 10 bases and J gave up 4 bases, with 16 bases separating them. The CDR3: CATSTQGSYGYTF. In nucleotides, the CDR3 is TGTGCCACTTCGACGCAGGGGAGCTATGGCTACACCTTC.

The chain employs TRBV7-9 and TRBJ2-7; no clear D gene. Trimming pared 5 bases from V and 4 bases from J, leaving 6 bases between. The CDR3 runs 11 residues. The germline V gene encodes CDR1 SEHNR and CDR2 FQNEAQ (reference sequence). The CDR3 sequence is CASSNIYEQYF. CDR3 bases: TGTGCCAGCAGCAACATTTACGAGCAGTACTTC.

The chain joins TRBV7-9 to TRBJ1-2; possibly TRBD1 for D (6 bases). The CDR3 runs to 14 residues. V lost 4 bases and J 5 bases, leaving 14 bases between the germline ends. In germline, CDR1 is SEHNR, CDR2 FQNEAQ (reference sequence). Written as DNA, the CDR3 is TGTGCCAGCAGCTCCGACAGGAGACCGTATGGCTACACCTTC. It yields the protein CASSSDRRPYGYTF.

The gene calls are TRBV27 and TRBJ2-2; tentatively, D is TRBD2 (6 bases). The germline V gene encodes CDR1 MNHEY and CDR2 SMNVEV (reference sequence). The CDR3 contains 14 residues. V was cut by 6 bases and J by 5 bases, with 13 bases left in between. CDR3 amino acids: CASSGRGETGELFF. The DNA for the CDR3 is TGTGCCAGCAGCGGGCGGGGAGAAACCGGGGAGCTGTTTTTT.

The V and J genes are TRBV4-1 and TRBJ1-6; a possible D gene is TRBD1 (6 bases). The CDR3 consists of 18 residues. V was pared by 3 bases and J by 6 bases, with 21 bases between. Germline V lookup: CDR1 MGHRA, CDR2 YSYEKL. The CDR3 region is CASSQGGLGLISNSPLHF. The CDR3 DNA sequence: TGCGCCAGCAGCCAGGGGGGGCTTGGGCTTATTTCTAATTCACCCCTCCACTTT.

This chain uses TRBV9 with TRBJ2-1; no reliable D call. Germline CDR1 is SGDLS and CDR2 is YYNGEE. Trimming cost V 4 bases and J 0 bases, with 11 bases left between them. This CDR3 has 15 residues. CDR3 coding DNA: TGTGCCAGCAGCCCCTACAGATCCTCCTACAATGAGCAGTTCTTC. Amino acid sequence: CASSPYRSSYNEQFF.

V usage is TRBV30 and J usage is TRBJ1-2, with 8 positions matching TRBD1. With 1 base clipped from V and 5 bases from J, the junction kept 3 bases outside the gene matches. This CDR3 contains 13 residues. Germline-derived CDR1 and CDR2 are GTSNPN and SVGIG (reference sequence). The CDR3 DNA sequence: TGTGCCTGGAGTGCGGACAGGGAGTATGGCTACACCTTC. Translating gives CAWSADREYGYTF.

The chain couples TRBV10-3 to TRBJ1-4; D might be TRBD1 (5 bases). The CDR3 spans 17 residues. Trimming pared 0 bases from V and 3 bases from J, leaving 14 bases between. Germline values: CDR1 ENHRY, CDR2 SYGVKD. This CDR3 is CAISESPGRGANEKLFF. In nucleotides, the CDR3 is TGTGCCATCAGTGAGTCGCCAGGGAGGGGTGCTAATGAAAAACTGTTTTTT.

The chain has TRBV7-6 and TRBJ1-2; no reliable D call. From germline, CDR1 is SGHVS and CDR2 FNYEAQ. This CDR3 has 12 amino acids. The V end was cut by 4 bases, the J end by 7 bases, with 10 bases between. The CDR3 nucleotides are TGTGCCAGCAGCTCGGGTCCTCTTGGCTACACCTTC. It translates to CASSSGPLGYTF.

The rearrangement links TRBV10-3 to TRBJ1-6; possibly TRBD1 for D (6 bases). Germline V lookup: CDR1 ENHRY, CDR2 SYGVKD. V was clipped by 11 bases and J by 5 bases, with 19 bases between them. There are 15 residues in the CDR3. The CDR3 spells CASPPPDSHNSPLHF. CDR3 in DNA: TGTGCCTCACCTCCTCCGGACAGCCATAATTCACCCCTCCACTTT.

The chain employs TRBV5-4 and TRBJ2-1, with D unclear. V dropped 0 bases and J dropped 7 bases, with 5 bases sitting between them. Per the germline V gene, CDR1 is SGHNT and CDR2 is YYREEE (reference sequence). The CDR3 runs 12 residues. CDR3 region: CASSLDGNEQFF. CDR3 nucleotides: TGTGCCAGCAGCTTGGACGGGAATGAGCAGTTCTTC.

This clone has a single count. The chain carries TRBV6-5 and TRBJ2-3; TRBD2 matches 7 bases. With 6 bases clipped from V and 2 bases from J, the junction kept 5 bases outside the gene matches. Germline V gene data show CDR1 as MNHEY and CDR2 as SVGAGI. The CDR3 has 14 amino acids. The CDR3 reads CASSNGGNTDTQYF. CDR3 DNA: TGTGCCAGCAGCAACGGGGGGAACACAGATACGCAGTATTTT.

V and J are TRBV6-5 and TRBJ1-1; D unresolved. The CDR3 is 11 amino acids. Trimming took off 8 bases at V and 3 bases at J, with 7 bases between the two ends. The germline CDR1 and CDR2 sequences are MNHEY and SVGAGI. The CDR3 spells CASGRDTEAFF. The DNA for the CDR3 is TGTGCCAGCGGTCGGGACACTGAAGCTTTCTTT.

The J gene is TRBJ2-1, the V gene TRBV27, with 12 positions matching TRBD2. V was pared by 2 bases and J by 10 bases, with 6 bases of the junction left unmatched. Germline V gives CDR1 MNHEY, CDR2 SMNVEV (reference sequence). The CDR3 is 15 residues long. The CDR3: CASSLASGRALEQFF. The CDR3 coding sequence is TGTGCCAGCAGTTTAGCTAGCGGGAGGGCCTTGGAGCAGTTCTTC.

V is TRBV6-6 and J is TRBJ2-7; 10 positions match TRBD2. V shed 6 bases and J 2 bases; nucleotides not matched to a gene: 7. The CDR3 runs to 15 residues. Germline V lookup: CDR1 MNHNY, CDR2 SVGAGI (reference sequence). In DNA, the CDR3 is TGTGCCAGCAGGTATCTAGCGGGAGTTCCCTACGAGCAGTACTTC. Translation gives CASRYLAGVPYEQYF.

The chain carries TRBV7-6 and TRBJ1-3; 8 nucleotides align to TRBD1. Looked up from germline, CDR1 is SGHVS and CDR2 is FNYEAQ. V shed 3 bases and J 3 bases; nucleotides not matched to a gene: 4. This CDR3 has 15 amino acids. The CDR3 is CASSFAGGSGNTIYF. CDR3 bases: TGTGCCAGCAGCTTCGCAGGGGGCAGTGGAAACACCATATATTTT.

Only one count was recorded for this clone. CDR3 region: CASSANQGGELFF. CDR3 nucleotides: TGTGCCAGCAGCGCTAACCAGGGCGGGGAGCTGTTTTTT. V gene TRBV7-3 combines with J gene TRBJ2-2; tentatively, D is TRBD1 (5 bases). The CDR3 has 13 residues. Germline V gives CDR1 SGHTA, CDR2 FQGTGA. Trimming took off 5 bases at V and 7 bases at J, with 11 bases between the two ends.

This rearrangement joins TRBV6-5 to TRBJ1-6, with D maybe TRBD1 (5 bases). Trimming pared 6 bases from V and 7 bases from J, leaving 16 bases between. The CDR3 is 15 residues long. Per the germline V gene, CDR1 is MNHEY and CDR2 is SVGAGI. The CDR3 protein is CASSPGRARNSPLHF. The DNA of the CDR3 is TGTGCCAGCAGCCCCGGCAGGGCGAGGAATTCACCCCTCCACTTT.